The entry that follows covers one T cell receptor beta chain sequence. What it recognizes is unknown. This sample is drawn from a study of identical twins. Whole-study findings and limits: The abundant beta clonotypes from cord blood had fewer insertions, and memory repertoires had none of this.

TCRdb passed the 5' RACE reads through MiXCR, listing each CDR3 protein once. The repertoire holds 500,000 to 550,000 distinct CDR3 sequences, with 22% as singletons. This CDR3 spans 15 amino acids. The junction had 9 bases not matched to a gene; V was cut back by 3 bases and J by 5 bases. Germline loops: CDR1 DFQATT, CDR2 SNEGSKA (reference sequence). Another study also made use of these data, one on T cells expressing NK-cell markers. In that study: Beta-chain profiling covered CD3+CD56+NKG2C+, CD3+CD56+NKG2C- and CD3+CD56-NKG2C+ sorted subsets. Top CD8+ clonotypes included the dominant CD3+CD56+NKG2C+ clonotypes in five to seven donors.

Sequencing input: CD4+ T cells sorted from blood. The receptor was derived from a woman aged 18 to 35 in good health. This chain connects TRBV20-1 to TRBJ2-5; TRBD2 aligns across 10 bases. The CDR3 loop reads CSASSSLAGYETQYF. Here the CDR3 DNA reads TGCAGTGCTAGTTCCTCACTAGCGGGGTATGAGACCCAGTACTTC.